This T cell receptor beta chain was obtained from a study of Ad26.COV2.S vaccination and SARS-CoV-2 variants. General observations from the study: It was reported that spike-specific CD8+ and CD4+ T cell responses were substantially broad after vaccination. Vaccinees displayed broader spike-specific TCR repertoires than placebo recipients.

This table comes from immunoSEQ multiplex PCR, and its TCRdb copy is limited to in-frame clones, with some not included. The sample includes about half a million clones, about 89% of them seen just once. Treatment here: roughly 19 received Ad26.COV2.S at low or high dose, single or two shots; 5 received placebo; per-sample allocation not given. Sampling was performed 63 days after the first vaccine or placebo injection. A remark on this clone: Its target is unknown.

J gave up 0 bases and V 6 bases, and 11 bases lay outside the gene matches. There are 17 residues in the CDR3. The germline CDR1 and CDR2 sequences are SNHLY and FYNNEI. The rearrangement joins TRBV2 to TRBJ2-1; TRBD2 agrees at 7 bases. The sequenced sample was peripheral blood, obtained in a trial of Ad26.COV2.S vaccine versus placebo. The source is a person between 18 and 60 years old who received the Ad26.COV2.S COVID-19 vaccine or a placebo. CDR3 DNA sequence: TGTGCCAGCAGCGGGGGGTTGGGGAAGAGCTCCTACAATGAGCAGTTCTTC. Translation gives CASSGGLGKSSYNEQFF.